The present T cell receptor beta chain was sequenced within a study of T cell repertoires in cytomegalovirus infection. Study background: A matching HLA type, together with CMV infection, was signaled by public TCR beta signatures. Study-level results: Predominance within the ex vivo response was attributable to HLA-C-restricted CMV-specific TCR beta clonotypes. The cumulative frequency of public TCR beta families distinguished individuals who carried CMV together with the relevant HLA.

In this sample, this clonotype turned up a few times. Its antigen remains unidentified. A single record per CDR3 protein comes from TCRdb applying MiXCR to the reads. The sample records about half a million distinct CDR3 sequences, 30% to 40% being singletons. Germline V gene data show CDR1 as DFQATT and CDR2 as SNEGSKA (reference sequence). Trimming took 3 bases from V and 3 from J, leaving 18 bases between them. This CDR3 is built from 16 residues. The chain employs TRBV20-1 and TRBJ1-5; D is ambiguous. Sample: cultured PBMCs, taken from culture after CMV antigen stimulation. The sequence was collected from a human donor in good health (CMV status not recorded). Some clones in this sample may be carry-over from other donors' samples. CDR3 sequence reads: CSARASVGTPNQPQHF. The CDR3 nucleotides read TGCAGTGCTAGGGCATCCGTCGGAACCCCCAATCAGCCCCAGCATTTT.